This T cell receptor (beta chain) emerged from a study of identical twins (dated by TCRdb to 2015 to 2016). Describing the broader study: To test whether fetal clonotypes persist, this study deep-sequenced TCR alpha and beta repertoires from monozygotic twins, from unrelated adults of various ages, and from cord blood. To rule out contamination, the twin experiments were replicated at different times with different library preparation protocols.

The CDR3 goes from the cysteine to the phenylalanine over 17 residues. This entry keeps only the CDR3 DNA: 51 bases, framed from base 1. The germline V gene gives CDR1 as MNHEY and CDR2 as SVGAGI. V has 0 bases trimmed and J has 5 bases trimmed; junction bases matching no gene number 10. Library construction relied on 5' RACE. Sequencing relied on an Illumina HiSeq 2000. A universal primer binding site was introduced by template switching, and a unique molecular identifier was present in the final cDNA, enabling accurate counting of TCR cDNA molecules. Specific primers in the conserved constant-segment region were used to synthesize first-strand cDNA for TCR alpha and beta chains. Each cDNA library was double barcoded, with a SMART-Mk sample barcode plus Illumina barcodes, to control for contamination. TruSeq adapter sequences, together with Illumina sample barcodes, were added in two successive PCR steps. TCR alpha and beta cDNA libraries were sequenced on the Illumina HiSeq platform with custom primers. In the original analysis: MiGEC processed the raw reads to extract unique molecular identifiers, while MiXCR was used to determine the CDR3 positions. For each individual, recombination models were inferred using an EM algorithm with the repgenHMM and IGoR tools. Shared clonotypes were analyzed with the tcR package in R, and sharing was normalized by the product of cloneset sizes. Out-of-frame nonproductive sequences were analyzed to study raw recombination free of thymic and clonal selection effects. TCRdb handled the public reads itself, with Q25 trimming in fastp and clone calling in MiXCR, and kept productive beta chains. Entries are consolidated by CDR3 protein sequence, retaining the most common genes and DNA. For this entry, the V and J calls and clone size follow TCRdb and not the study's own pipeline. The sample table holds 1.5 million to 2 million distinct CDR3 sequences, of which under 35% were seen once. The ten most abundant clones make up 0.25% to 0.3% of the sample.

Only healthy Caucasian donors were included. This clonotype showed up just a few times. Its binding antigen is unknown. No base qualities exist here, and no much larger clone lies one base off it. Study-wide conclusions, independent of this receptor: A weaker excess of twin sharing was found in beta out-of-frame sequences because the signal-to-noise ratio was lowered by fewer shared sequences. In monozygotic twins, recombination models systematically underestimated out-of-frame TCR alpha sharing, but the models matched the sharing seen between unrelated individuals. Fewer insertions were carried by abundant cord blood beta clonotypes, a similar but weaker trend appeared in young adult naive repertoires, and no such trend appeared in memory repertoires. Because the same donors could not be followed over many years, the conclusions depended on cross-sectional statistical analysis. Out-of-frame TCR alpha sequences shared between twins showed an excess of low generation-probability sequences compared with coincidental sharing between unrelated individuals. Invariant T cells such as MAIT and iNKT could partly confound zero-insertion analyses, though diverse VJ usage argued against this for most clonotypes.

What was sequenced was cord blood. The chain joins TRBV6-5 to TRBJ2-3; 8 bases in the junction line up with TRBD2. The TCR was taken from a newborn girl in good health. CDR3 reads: CASSYSGSGSSQDTQYF. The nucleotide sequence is TGTGCCAGCAGTTACTCGGGCAGCGGGAGTTCACAAGATACGCAGTATTTT.